The 22 T cell receptor beta chains below were found in one sample sequenced in a study of shared clonotypes between healthy human individuals (dated by TCRdb to the early 2020s). CD8 naive samples were CD45RO-negative cells positively selected for CCR7, giving a CD45RA+CCR7+ population that excluded TemRA cells. Libraries were built with the immunoSEQ multiplex PCR assay. This immuneACCESS table, as held by TCRdb, lists in-frame sequences with V and J called but not all clones. Of the missing ones, under half trace to an unresolved V gene in checked studies; the others have no known cause. Counted in this sample were about 2,200,000 clones; 85% to 95% of them appeared once. Together, the top ten hold approximately 1.7% of the sample. Sequenced input: naive CD8+ T cells from PBMCs. Sample cell subset or site, as interpreted from the label and publication: CD45RA+CCR7+. The receptors derive from a man between 18 and 29 years old in good health. Some clones in this sample may be carry-over from other donors' samples.

This chain uses TRBV7-8 with TRBJ1-1; D might be TRBD1 (6 bases). There are 13 residues in the CDR3. Germline V lookup: CDR1 SGHVS, CDR2 FQNEAQ. Trimming took off 5 bases at V and 8 bases at J, with 15 bases between the two ends. The chain's CDR3 is CASSPLQGLEAFF. In DNA, the CDR3 is TGTGCCAGCAGCCCCCTACAGGGCCTGGAAGCTTTCTTT.

The chain joins TRBV28 to TRBJ2-7; D uncertain. CDR1 and CDR2 from the germline V gene are MDHEN and SYDVKM. Trimming removed 5 bases from V and 3 bases from J, with 17 bases in between. This CDR3 region has 15 residues. The chain's CDR3 is CASSQLRNTLYEQYF. The DNA for the CDR3 is TGTGCCAGCAGTCAATTACGGAACACTCTCTACGAGCAGTACTTC.

The V call is TRBV10-3, the J call TRBJ2-2; possibly TRBD2 for D (6 bases). The CDR3 sequence is 18 residues long. V gave up 6 bases and J gave up 6 bases, with 26 bases separating them. The germline CDR1 and CDR2 sequences are ENHRY and SYGVKD. Here the CDR3 DNA reads TGTGCCATCAGCGAGCTACCGGGGAGACTAGATGTTTCCGGGGAGCTGTTTTTT. Translating it yields CAISELPGRLDVSGELFF.

Of note for this clone: This sample also contains other DNA sequences that code for the same CDR3. The genes are TRBV27 and TRBJ2-7; D gene unclear. The germline V gene has CDR1 MNHEY and CDR2 SMNVEV (reference sequence). The length of the CDR3 is 13 residues. The V end was cut by 0 bases, the J end by 3 bases, with 6 bases between. As DNA, the CDR3 is TGTGCCAGCAGTTTATCAGCGAACTACGAGCAGTACTTC. As protein: CASSLSANYEQYF.

The chain has TRBV6-6 and TRBJ2-5, with D unresolved. CDR3 length equals 15 residues. Trimming removed 0 bases at V and 5 bases at J, with 13 bases between. Germline-derived CDR1 and CDR2 are MNHNY and SVGAGI (reference sequence). As DNA, the CDR3 is TGTGCCAGCAGTTACTCGACTGGGGTGAGGGAGACCCAGTACTTC. As protein: CASSYSTGVRETQYF.

The chain carries TRBV7-9 and TRBJ2-5, with 9 positions matching TRBD1. From germline, CDR1 is SEHNR and CDR2 FQNEAQ (reference sequence). Germline trimming cut 5 bases from V and 2 bases from J; bases unmatched to any gene: 6. The CDR3 length is 15 residues. CDR3 coding DNA: TGTGCCAGCAGCCAGGGACAGGGAGGGCAAGAGACCCAGTACTTC. This encodes CASSQGQGGQETQYF.

The V call is TRBV19, the J call TRBJ1-5, with 7 bases identical to TRBD1. With V trimmed by 1 base and J by 4 bases, 4 bases remained unmatched. Germline CDR1 is LNHDA and CDR2 is SQIVND (reference sequence). This CDR3 region has 15 residues. The CDR3 nucleotides are TGTGCCAGTAGTATAGGGTGGGACAGTAATCAGCCCCAGCATTTT. It yields the protein CASSIGWDSNQPQHF.

This chain joins TRBV2 and TRBJ2-7; unclear D gene. The CDR3 contains 14 residues. Trimming left V 3 bases short and J 5 bases short, with 14 bases between. Germline-derived CDR1 and CDR2 are SNHLY and FYNNEI. The CDR3 here is CASSDGLELNEQYF. The CDR3 DNA reads as TGTGCCAGCAGTGACGGTTTAGAGCTTAACGAGCAGTACTTC.

This chain joins TRBV27 and TRBJ2-1; TRBD2 aligns across 10 bases. The CDR3 length is 16 residues. V lost 3 bases to trimming and J lost 2 bases; unmatched junction nucleotides: 4. Germline values: CDR1 MNHEY, CDR2 SMNVEV (reference sequence). CDR3 coding DNA: TGTGCCAGCAGTTTGGTACTAGCGGGACCCTACAATGAGCAGTTCTTC. This gives the protein CASSLVLAGPYNEQFF.

The rearrangement joins TRBV7-9 to TRBJ1-2; 7 bases fit TRBD1. V shed 1 base, J shed 8 bases, and the junction held 7 bases outside the gene matches. The CDR3 runs 14 residues. Germline-derived CDR1 and CDR2 are SEHNR and FQNEAQ (reference sequence). CDR3 region: CASSLGRGLEGYTF. The CDR3 DNA follows: TGTGCCAGCAGCTTAGGGAGGGGGCTAGAGGGCTACACCTTC.

The rearrangement uses TRBV7-8 and TRBJ2-7; tentative D call: TRBD2 (6 bases). Germline V gene sequence: CDR1 SGHVS, CDR2 FQNEAQ. The CDR3 runs to 13 residues. The V and J ends lost 5 bases and 3 bases respectively, with 11 bases between them. CDR3 protein: CASSTGLFYEQYF. In DNA, the CDR3 is TGTGCCAGCAGCACAGGACTATTCTACGAGCAGTACTTC.

The chain is built from TRBV4-3 and TRBJ2-1, with 7 bases aligning to TRBD2. Germline V gene sequence: CDR1 LGHNA, CDR2 YSLEER. This CDR3 region has 17 residues. Unmatched junction bases numbered 14, after V lost 2 bases and J lost 7 bases. The CDR3 reads CASSQTPLGGSGNEQFF. The CDR3 nucleotides are TGCGCCAGCAGCCAAACACCCCTCGGCGGGAGTGGTAATGAGCAGTTCTTC.

This rearrangement joins TRBV5-8 to TRBJ1-5; D unclear. Trimming left V 4 bases short and J 0 bases short, with 8 bases between. The germline gives CDR1 SGHTS, CDR2 YDEGEE. This CDR3 has 14 residues. The CDR3 coding sequence is TGTGCCAGCAGCCCCGACATTAGCAATCAGCCCCAGCATTTT. It codes for CASSPDISNQPQHF.

This chain joins TRBV27 and TRBJ1-2, with D possibly being TRBD1 (6 bases). V was shortened by 4 bases and J by 0 bases, with 9 bases between the two germline ends. Looked up from germline, CDR1 is MNHEY and CDR2 is SMNVEV (reference sequence). The CDR3 sequence is 14 residues long. CDR3 DNA sequence: TGTGCCAGCAGTTACAGGGACTCTAACTATGGCTACACCTTC. This translates into CASSYRDSNYGYTF.

The chain combines TRBV30 with TRBJ1-1; weak D call: TRBD1 (5 bases). Germline assignment: CDR1 GTSNPN and CDR2 SVGIG (reference sequence). This CDR3 is 15 amino acids long. The V end was cut by 2 bases, the J end by 5 bases, with 18 bases between. The CDR3 reads CAWSYPTDPGTEAFF. The DNA for the CDR3 is TGTGCCTGGAGTTACCCGACAGATCCGGGGACTGAAGCTTTCTTT.

Notes on this clone: This CDR3 is also generated by other DNA sequences in the sample. This rearrangement joins TRBV19 to TRBJ2-7, with D possibly matching TRBD1 (6 bases). This CDR3 contains 14 residues. Trimming took off 2 bases at V and 0 bases at J, with 8 bases between the two ends. CDR1 and CDR2 from the germline V gene are LNHDA and SQIVND (reference sequence). CDR3 nucleotide sequence: TGTGCCAGTAGTATACAGGGGAGCTCCTACGAGCAGTACTTC. Amino acid sequence: CASSIQGSSYEQYF.

This chain connects TRBV28 to TRBJ2-7; either TRBD1 or TRBD2 may supply D (5 bases each). This CDR3 region has 14 residues. V lost 3 bases to trimming and J lost 0 bases, with 9 bases between them. In germline, CDR1 is MDHEN, CDR2 SYDVKM. CDR3 in amino acids: CASSFWDVSYEQYF. CDR3 sequence (DNA): TGTGCCAGCAGTTTCTGGGACGTCTCCTACGAGCAGTACTTC.

The rearrangement joins TRBV9 to TRBJ2-7, with 9 bases fitting TRBD1. Per the germline V gene, CDR1 is SGDLS and CDR2 is YYNGEE. The CDR3 has 14 residues. V lost 4 bases and J lost 4; bases outside the gene matches: 6. This CDR3 reads CASSKGTGIYEQYF. CDR3 DNA: TGTGCCAGCAGCAAAGGGACAGGGATTTACGAGCAGTACTTC.

The J gene is TRBJ2-1, the V gene TRBV27; 12 bases agree with TRBD2. CDR1 is MNHEY and CDR2 is SMNVEV in the germline V gene (reference sequence). Germline trimming cut 0 bases from V and 6 bases from J; bases unmatched to any gene: 0. The CDR3 sequence is 15 residues long. Here the CDR3 reads CASSLSTSGSNEQFF. In DNA, the CDR3 is TGTGCCAGCAGTTTATCGACTAGCGGGAGCAATGAGCAGTTCTTC.

Only one count was recorded for this clone. This chain joins TRBV5-4 and TRBJ2-5, with D perhaps TRBD2 (7 bases). V was clipped by 3 bases and J by 4 bases, with 16 bases between them. Per germline, CDR1 SGHNT and CDR2 YYREEE (reference sequence). This CDR3 is 15 amino acids long. The CDR3 loop reads CASSYMRGGVETQYF. Written as DNA, the CDR3 is TGTGCCAGCAGCTACATGAGGGGGGGAGTAGAGACCCAGTACTTC.

The sample holds one count of this clone. The chain carries TRBV15 and TRBJ2-3, with TRBD2 identical over 10 bases. CDR3 length: 15 residues. Germline V gene data show CDR1 as LNHNV and CDR2 as YYDKDF (reference sequence). The V gene end was trimmed by 2 bases and the J gene end by 2 bases; junction bases not matched to a gene: 1. The CDR3 DNA follows: TGTGCCACCAGCAGACTAGCGGGAGTCACAGATACGCAGTATTTT. Translation gives CATSRLAGVTDTQYF.

The chain combines TRBV25-1 with TRBJ2-5; a possible D gene is TRBD1 (5 bases). V dropped 3 bases and J dropped 1 base, with 12 bases sitting between them. The germline V gene encodes CDR1 MGHDK and CDR2 SYGVNS. The CDR3 runs to 15 residues. The CDR3 region has the DNA TGTGCCAGCAGTGATCCTTTCAGGGTCCAAGAGACCCAGTACTTC. Protein: CASSDPFRVQETQYF.